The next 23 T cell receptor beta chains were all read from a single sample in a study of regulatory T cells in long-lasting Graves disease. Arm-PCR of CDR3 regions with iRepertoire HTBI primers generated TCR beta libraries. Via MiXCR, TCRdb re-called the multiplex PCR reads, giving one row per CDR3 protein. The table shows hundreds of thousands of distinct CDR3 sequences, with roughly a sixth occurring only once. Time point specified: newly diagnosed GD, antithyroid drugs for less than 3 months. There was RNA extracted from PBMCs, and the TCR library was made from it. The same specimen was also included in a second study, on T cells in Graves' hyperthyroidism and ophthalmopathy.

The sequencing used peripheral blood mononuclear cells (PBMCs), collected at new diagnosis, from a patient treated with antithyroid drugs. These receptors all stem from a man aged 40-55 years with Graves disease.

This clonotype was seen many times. Written as DNA, the CDR3 is TGCGCCAGCAGCCAAGAAGTGCTGAACACTGAAGCTTTCTTT. Residues: CASSQEVLNTEAFF. The genes are TRBV4-3 and TRBJ1-1; D gene ambiguous. Germline values: CDR1 LGHNA, CDR2 YSLEER. The V and J ends lost 0 bases and 0 bases respectively, with 5 bases between them. This CDR3 has 14 residues.

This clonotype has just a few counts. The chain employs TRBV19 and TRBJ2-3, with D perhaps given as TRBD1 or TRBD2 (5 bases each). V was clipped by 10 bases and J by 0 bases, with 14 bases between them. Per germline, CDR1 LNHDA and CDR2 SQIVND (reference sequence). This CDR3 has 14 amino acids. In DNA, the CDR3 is TGTGCCACCCGGGACGGAGCTAGCACAGATACGCAGTATTTT. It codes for CATRDGASTDTQYF.

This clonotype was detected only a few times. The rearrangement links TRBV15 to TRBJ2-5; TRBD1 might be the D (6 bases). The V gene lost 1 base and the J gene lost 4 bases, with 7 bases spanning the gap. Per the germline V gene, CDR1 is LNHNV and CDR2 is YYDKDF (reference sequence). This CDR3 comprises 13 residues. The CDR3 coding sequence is TGTGCCACCAGCAGAGGCAGGGGAGAGACCCAGTACTTC. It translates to CATSRGRGETQYF.

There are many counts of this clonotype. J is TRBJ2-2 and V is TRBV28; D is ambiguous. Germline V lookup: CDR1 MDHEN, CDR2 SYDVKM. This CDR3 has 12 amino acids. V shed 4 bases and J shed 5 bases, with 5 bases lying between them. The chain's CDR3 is CASSYITGELFF. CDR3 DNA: TGTGCCAGCAGTTACATTACCGGGGAGCTGTTTTTT.

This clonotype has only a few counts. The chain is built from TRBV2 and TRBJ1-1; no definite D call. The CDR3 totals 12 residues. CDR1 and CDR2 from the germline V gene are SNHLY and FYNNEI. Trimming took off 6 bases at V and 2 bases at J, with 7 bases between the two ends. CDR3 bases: TGTGCCAGCAGCCGAAGAAACACTGAAGCTTTCTTT. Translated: CASSRRNTEAFF.

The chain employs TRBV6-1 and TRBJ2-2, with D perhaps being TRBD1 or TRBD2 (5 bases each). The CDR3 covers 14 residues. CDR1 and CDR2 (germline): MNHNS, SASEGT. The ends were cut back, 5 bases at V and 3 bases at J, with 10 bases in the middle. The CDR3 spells CASSRDLYTGELFF. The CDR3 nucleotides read TGTGCCAGCAGTCGGGACCTATACACCGGGGAGCTGTTTTTT.

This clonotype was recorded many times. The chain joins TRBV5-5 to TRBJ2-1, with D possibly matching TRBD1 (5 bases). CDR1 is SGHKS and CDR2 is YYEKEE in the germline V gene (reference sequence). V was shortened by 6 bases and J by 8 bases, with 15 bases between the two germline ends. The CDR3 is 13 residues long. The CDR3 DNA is TGTGCCAGCATCCCGGACAAATGGGATGAGCAGTTCTTC. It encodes CASIPDKWDEQFF. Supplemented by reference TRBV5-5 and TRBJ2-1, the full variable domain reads DAGVTQSPTHLIKTRGQQVTLRCSPISGHKSVSWYQQVLGQGPQFIFQYYEKEERGRGNFPDRFSARQFPNYSSELNVNALLLGDSALYLCASIPDKWDEQFFGPGTRLTVL.

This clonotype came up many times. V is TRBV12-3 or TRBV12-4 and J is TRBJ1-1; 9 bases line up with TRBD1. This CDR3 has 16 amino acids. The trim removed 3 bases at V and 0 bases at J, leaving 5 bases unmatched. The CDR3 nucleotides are TGTGCCAGCAGTTTTAAGACAGGGGGTATGAACACTGAAGCTTTCTTT. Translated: CASSFKTGGMNTEAFF.

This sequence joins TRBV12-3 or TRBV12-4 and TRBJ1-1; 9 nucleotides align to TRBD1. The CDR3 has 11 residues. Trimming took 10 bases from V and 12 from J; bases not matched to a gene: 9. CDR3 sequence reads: CATSGTGKSFF. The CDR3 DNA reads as TGTGCCACCTCCGGGACAGGGAAATCTTTCTTT.

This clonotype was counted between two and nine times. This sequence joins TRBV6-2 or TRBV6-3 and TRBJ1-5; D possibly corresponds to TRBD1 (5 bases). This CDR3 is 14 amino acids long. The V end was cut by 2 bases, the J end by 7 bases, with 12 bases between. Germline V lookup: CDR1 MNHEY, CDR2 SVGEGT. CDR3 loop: CASSYGQGWQPQHF. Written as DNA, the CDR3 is TGTGCCAGCAGTTACGGGCAGGGATGGCAGCCCCAGCATTTT.

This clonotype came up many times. This CDR3 reads CASSQSAAGRLYEQYF. In nucleotides, the CDR3 is TGTGCCAGCAGTCAATCGGCGGCAGGGCGCCTCTACGAGCAGTACTTC. V gene TRBV7-2 combines with J gene TRBJ2-7, with D possibly being TRBD1 (5 bases). V dropped 6 bases and J dropped 3 bases, with 21 bases sitting between them. Germline assignment: CDR1 SGHTA and CDR2 FQGNSA. The CDR3 length is 16 residues.

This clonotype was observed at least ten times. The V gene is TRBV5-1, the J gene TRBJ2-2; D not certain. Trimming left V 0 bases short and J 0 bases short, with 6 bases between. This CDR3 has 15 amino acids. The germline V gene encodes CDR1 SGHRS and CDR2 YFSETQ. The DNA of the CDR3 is TGCGCCAGCAGCTTGGACGGATCGAACACCGGGGAGCTGTTTTTT. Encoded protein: CASSLDGSNTGELFF.

The CDR3 DNA follows: TGTGCCAGCAGCTCACGGACAGGACCTAACACCGGGGAGCTGTTTTTT. Translating gives CASSSRTGPNTGELFF. The V call is TRBV3-1, the J call TRBJ2-2; 7 nucleotides line up with TRBD1. CDR3 length: 16 amino acids. Germline loops: CDR1 LGHDT, CDR2 YNNKEL (reference sequence). Trimming removed 5 bases from V and 2 bases from J; junction bases left unmatched: 8.

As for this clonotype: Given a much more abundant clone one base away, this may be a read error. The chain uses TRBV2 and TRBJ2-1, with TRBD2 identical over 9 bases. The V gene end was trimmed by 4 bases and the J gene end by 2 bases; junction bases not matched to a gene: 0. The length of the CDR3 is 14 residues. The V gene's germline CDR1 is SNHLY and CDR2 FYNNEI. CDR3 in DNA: TGTGCCAGCAGTGGCGGGGGGGCCTACAATGAGCAGTTCTTC. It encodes CASSGGGAYNEQFF. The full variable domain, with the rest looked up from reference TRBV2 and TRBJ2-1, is EPEVTQTPSHQVTQMGQEVILRCVPISNHLYFYWYRQILGQKVEFLVSFYNNEISEKSEIFDDQFSVERPDGSNFTLKIRSTKLEDSAMYFCASSGGGAYNEQFFGPGTRLTVL.

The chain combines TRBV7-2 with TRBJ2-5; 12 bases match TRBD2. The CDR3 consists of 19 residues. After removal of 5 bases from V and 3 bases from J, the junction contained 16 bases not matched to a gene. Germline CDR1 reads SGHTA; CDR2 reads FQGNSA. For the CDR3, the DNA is TGTGCCAGCAGCCCCCTCCCGGCTAGCGGGGGGGGGGTTAAAGAGACCCAGTACTTC. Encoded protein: CASSPLPASGGGVKETQYF.

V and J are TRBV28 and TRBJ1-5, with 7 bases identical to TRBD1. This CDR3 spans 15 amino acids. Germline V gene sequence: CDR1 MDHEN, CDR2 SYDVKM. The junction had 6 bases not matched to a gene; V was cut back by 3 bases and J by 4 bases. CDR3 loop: CASSFSGGGNQPQHF. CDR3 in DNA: TGTGCCAGCAGTTTCTCAGGGGGGGGAAATCAGCCCCAGCATTTT.

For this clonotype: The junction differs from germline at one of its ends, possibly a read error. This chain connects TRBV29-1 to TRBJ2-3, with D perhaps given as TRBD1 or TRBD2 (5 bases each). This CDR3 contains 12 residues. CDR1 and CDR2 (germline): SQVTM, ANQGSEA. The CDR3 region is CGVDWGPDTQYF. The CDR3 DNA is TGCGGCGTTGATTGGGGACCCGATACGCAGTATTTT.

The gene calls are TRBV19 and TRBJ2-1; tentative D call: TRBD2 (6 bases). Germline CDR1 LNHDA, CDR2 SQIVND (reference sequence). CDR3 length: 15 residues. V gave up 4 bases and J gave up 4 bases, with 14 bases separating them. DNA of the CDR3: TGTGCCAGTAGTAACCCGGGGGTATCTTACAATGAGCAGTTCTTC. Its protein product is CASSNPGVSYNEQFF.

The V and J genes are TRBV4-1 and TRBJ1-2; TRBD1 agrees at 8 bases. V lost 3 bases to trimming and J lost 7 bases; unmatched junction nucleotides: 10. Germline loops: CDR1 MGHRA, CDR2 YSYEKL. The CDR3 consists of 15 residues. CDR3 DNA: TGCGCCAGCAGCCACGAAGCGACAGGGGATGGTGGCTACACCTTC. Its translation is CASSHEATGDGGYTF.

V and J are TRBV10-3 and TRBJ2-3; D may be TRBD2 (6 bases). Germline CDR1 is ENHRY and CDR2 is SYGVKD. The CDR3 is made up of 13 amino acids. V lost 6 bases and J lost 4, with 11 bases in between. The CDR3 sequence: CAIRGPGADTQYF. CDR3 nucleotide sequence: TGTGCCATCAGGGGACCGGGGGCAGATACGCAGTATTTT.

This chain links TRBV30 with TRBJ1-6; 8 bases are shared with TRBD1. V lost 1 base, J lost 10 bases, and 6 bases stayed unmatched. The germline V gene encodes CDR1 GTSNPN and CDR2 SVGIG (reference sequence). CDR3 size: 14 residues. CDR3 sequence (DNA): TGTGCCTGGAGTGGACAGGGGCAGGGGTCACCCCTCCACTTT. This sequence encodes CAWSGQGQGSPLHF.

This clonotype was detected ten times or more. CDR3 DNA: TGTGCCAGCCTAGGTGGAGGGGCCCAGCATTTT. Protein: CASLGGGAQHF. V is TRBV5-8 and J is TRBJ1-5, with D possibly matching TRBD1 (5 bases). CDR1 and CDR2 (germline): SGHTS, YDEGEE. The ends were cut back, 7 bases at V and 11 bases at J, with 13 bases in the middle. CDR3 length: 11 residues.

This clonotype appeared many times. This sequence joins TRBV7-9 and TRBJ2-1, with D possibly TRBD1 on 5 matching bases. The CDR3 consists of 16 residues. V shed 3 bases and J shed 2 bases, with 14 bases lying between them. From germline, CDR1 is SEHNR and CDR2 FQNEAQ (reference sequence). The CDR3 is CASSFQGGMAYNEQFF. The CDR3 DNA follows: TGTGCCAGCAGCTTCCAGGGCGGAATGGCCTACAATGAGCAGTTCTTC.